The 20 T cell receptor beta chains presented below share a single source sample, sequenced in a study of high-grade serous ovarian cancer treatment subgroups. The repertoire was sequenced with immunoSEQ multiplex PCR; TCRdb's copy has only in-frame clones and lacks some. The table lists some 12,000 clones, roughly 87% of them singletons. The tumor samples were collected prior to definitive surgery or chemotherapy. Sequencing input: tumor tissue. The receptor source for this set is a human donor with high-grade serous ovarian cancer.

The chain employs TRBV13 and TRBJ2-5; tentatively, D is TRBD1 or TRBD2 (5 bases each). The J call is uncertain, as TRBJ2-7 better fits the DNA end. Germline assignment: CDR1 PRHDT and CDR2 FYEKMQ (reference sequence). The CDR3 runs to 13 residues. CDR3: CASSPGQAYEQYF. CDR3 DNA sequence: TGTGCCAGCAGCCCGGGGCAGGCCTACGAGCAGTACTTC.

The DNA for the CDR3 is TGTGCCAGTAGTATTCCGGGAAGCAATCAGCCCCAGCATTTT. Amino acid sequence: CASSIPGSNQPQHF. The chain employs TRBV19 and TRBJ1-5; no clear D gene. Trimming shortened V by 3 bases and J by 1 base, and 7 bases separated the two germline ends. Germline CDR1 LNHDA, CDR2 SQIVND (reference sequence). The CDR3 consists of 14 residues.

The genes are TRBV28 and TRBJ2-7, with D uncertain. The V gene's germline CDR1 is MDHEN and CDR2 SYDVKM. The CDR3 contains 15 residues. Trimming cost V 2 bases and J 2 bases, with 13 bases left between them. The CDR3 DNA is TGTGCCAGCAGTTTAGCGCGCACGATAACCTACGAGCAGTACTTC. Translating gives CASSLARTITYEQYF.

The chain joins TRBV11-3 to TRBJ1-1, with TRBD1 as a possible D gene (5 bases). Trimming cost V 1 base and J 11 bases, with 20 bases left between them. CDR3 length: 15 residues. Looked up from germline, CDR1 is SGHNT and CDR2 is YENEEA. CDR3: CASSLGLTGTRGAFF. CDR3 in DNA: TGTGCCAGCAGCTTAGGTCTCACTGGGACTCGCGGGGCTTTCTTT.

In its sample, this clone was seen once. The V call is TRBV7-9, the J call TRBJ2-3, with D unclear. The CDR3 runs 14 residues. V shed 1 base and J shed 3 bases, with 8 bases lying between them. Germline loops: CDR1 SEHNR, CDR2 FQNEAQ (reference sequence). The CDR3 protein is CASSLDSRTDTQYF. CDR3 DNA: TGTGCCAGCAGCTTAGATTCGAGGACAGATACGCAGTATTTT. The full variable domain, rest sourced from reference TRBV7-9 and TRBJ2-3, is DTGVSQNPRHKITKRGQNVTFRCDPISEHNRLYWYRQTLGQGPEFLTYFQNEAQLEKSRLLSDRFSAERPKGSFSTLEIQRTEQGDSAMYLCASSLDSRTDTQYFGPGTRLTVL.

This clone was picked up one time. The chain is built from TRBV19 and TRBJ2-1; D is unresolved. The CDR3 spans 12 residues. V lost 3 bases and J lost 5, with 5 bases in between. In germline, CDR1 is LNHDA, CDR2 SQIVND (reference sequence). The CDR3 is CASSILHNEQFF. For the CDR3, the DNA is TGTGCCAGTAGTATTCTCCACAATGAGCAGTTCTTC.

V gene TRBV6-5 combines with J gene TRBJ1-2, with TRBD1 matching over 7 bases. Per the germline V gene, CDR1 is MNHEY and CDR2 is SVGAGI. V trimming: 4 bases; J trimming: 0 bases; junction bases outside the gene matches: 8. The CDR3 is 16 amino acids. The CDR3 sequence is CASSFWVDRANYGYTF. DNA for the CDR3: TGTGCCAGCAGTTTCTGGGTTGACAGGGCTAACTATGGCTACACCTTC.

The chain carries TRBV5-4 and TRBJ1-2, with D possibly matching TRBD1 (5 bases). V was clipped by 4 bases and J by 11 bases, with 21 bases between them. The CDR3 contains 14 residues. CDR1 is SGHNT, CDR2 YYREEE, per germline (reference sequence). This CDR3 reads CASSVWGADTGYTF. The CDR3 DNA sequence: TGTGCCAGCAGCGTGTGGGGCGCCGACACTGGGTACACCTTC.

The rearrangement joins TRBV29-1 to TRBJ2-5, with a weak D call TRBD2 (6 bases). Germline V gene lookup returns CDR1 SQVTM and CDR2 ANQGSEA. The V and J ends lost 4 bases and 7 bases respectively, with 28 bases between them. This CDR3 is 17 amino acids long. CDR3 residues: CSVGDSLTPDLRGTQYF. Here the CDR3 DNA reads TGCAGCGTTGGAGATTCACTAACACCGGACTTGCGGGGGACCCAGTACTTC.

V gene TRBV14 combines with J gene TRBJ2-1; 13 positions match TRBD2. CDR3 length: 17 amino acids. Germline V gene lookup returns CDR1 SGHDN and CDR2 FVKESK. The ends lost 1 base at V and 10 bases at J; junction bases unmatched: 10. DNA for the CDR3: TGTGCCAGCAGCCAAGTTTTTAGGACTAGCGGGAGAGGCGAGCAGTTCTTC. Translating it yields CASSQVFRTSGRGEQFF.

CDR3 bases: TGCGCCAGCAGTGAAGGGACTAGCGGGAGTCTGACCGGGGAGCTGTTTTTT. This translates into CASSEGTSGSLTGELFF. V gene TRBV10-1 combines with J gene TRBJ2-2; TRBD2 matches 14 bases. Per germline, CDR1 WNHNN and CDR2 SYGVQD (reference sequence). J gave up 5 bases and V 3 bases, and 5 bases lay outside the gene matches. This CDR3 has 17 amino acids.

The chain uses TRBV27 and TRBJ2-1; 7 nucleotides line up with TRBD2. The CDR3 loop spans 16 amino acids. Unmatched junction bases numbered 12, after V lost 4 bases and J lost 6 bases. The germline V gene encodes CDR1 MNHEY and CDR2 SMNVEV (reference sequence). In DNA form, the CDR3 reads TGTGCCAGCAGTTACACCTCGGGATCGGGAGGCAATGAGCAGTTCTTC. Residues: CASSYTSGSGGNEQFF.

The rearrangement uses TRBV10-3 and TRBJ2-3; 11 bases line up with TRBD2. The ends lost 6 bases at V and 5 bases at J; junction bases unmatched: 10. This CDR3 has 16 amino acids. Germline CDR1 and CDR2: ENHRY and SYGVKD. CDR3 region: CAISSVASGRQDTQYF. The CDR3 DNA sequence: TGTGCCATCAGCTCAGTGGCTAGCGGGAGGCAAGATACGCAGTATTTT.

The chain is built from TRBV27 and TRBJ2-1; 9 bases align to TRBD2. The CDR3 length is 18 residues. Germline V lookup: CDR1 MNHEY, CDR2 SMNVEV (reference sequence). V trimming: 6 bases; J trimming: 8 bases; junction bases outside the gene matches: 20. The CDR3, as DNA: TGTGCCAGCAGCCCAACGGAGGGTAGCGGGAGCTTGGACGATGAGCAGTTCTTC. Translated, it gives CASSPTEGSGSLDDEQFF.

V is TRBV7-2 and J is TRBJ1-5; D possibly corresponds to TRBD1 (5 bases). The V and J ends lost 1 base and 3 bases respectively, with 10 bases between them. This CDR3 region has 15 residues. Germline V gene data show CDR1 as SGHTA and CDR2 as FQGNSA. The CDR3 DNA is TGTGCCAGCAGCTTAGTCCCAGGGTCCAATCAGCCCCAGCATTTT. Translated, it gives CASSLVPGSNQPQHF.

For this clone: One end of the junction is discordant with germline, which a read error may explain. The chain is built from TRBV5-1 and TRBJ2-4, with D hard to call. This CDR3 is 14 amino acids long. CDR1 and CDR2 from the germline V gene are SGHRS and YFSETQ. The CDR3 DNA reads TGCGCCAGCAGCTTGGGTTCCCCAAAAACCATTCAGTACTTC. Encoded protein: CASSLGSPKTIQYF.

CDR3 sequence (DNA): TGTGCCATGGGCCAACAAGAGACCCAGTACTTC. Amino acid sequence: CAMGQQETQYF. This chain connects TRBV10-3 to TRBJ2-5; D ambiguous. The CDR3 has 11 residues. Trimming took 9 bases from V and 2 from J, leaving 7 bases between them. The V gene's germline CDR1 is ENHRY and CDR2 SYGVKD.

The rearrangement uses TRBV7-2 and TRBJ2-3; D might be TRBD2 (6 bases). Looked up from germline, CDR1 is SGHTA and CDR2 is FQGNSA. The CDR3 has 15 amino acids. Trimming shortened V by 1 base and J by 0 bases, and 8 bases separated the two germline ends. CDR3 region: CASSLDGRSTDTQYF. The DNA for the CDR3 is TGTGCCAGCAGCTTAGACGGGAGAAGCACAGATACGCAGTATTTT. The full variable domain, with the rest looked up from reference TRBV7-2 and TRBJ2-3, is GAGVSQSPSNKVTEKGKDVELRCDPISGHTALYWYRQSLGQGLEFLIYFQGNSAPDKSGLPSDRFSAERTGGSVSTLTIQRTQQEDSAVYLCASSLDGRSTDTQYFGPGTRLTVL.

Only one count was recorded for this clone. The chain combines TRBV7-2 with TRBJ2-5; possibly TRBD1 or TRBD2 for D (5 bases each). The germline V and J ends were trimmed by 5 bases and 4 bases, with 14 bases remaining between them. The CDR3 is made up of 14 amino acids. In germline, CDR1 is SGHTA, CDR2 FQGNSA. The CDR3 sequence: CASSGTGEGETQYF. DNA of the CDR3: TGTGCCAGCAGCGGGACGGGTGAGGGAGAGACCCAGTACTTC.

Remarks on this clone: Relative to the germline gene, one junction end is altered; a read error may explain this. The chain combines TRBV11-2 with TRBJ2-1, with D uncertain. Germline assignment: CDR1 SGHAT and CDR2 FQNNGV. The CDR3 is 12 residues long. This CDR3 reads CASSLVVNGQFF. The CDR3 nucleotides read TGTGCCAGCAGCTTAGTGGTTAATGGGCAGTTCTTC.